This TCR beta chain is drawn from a study of STAT5B mutations in CD4+ large granular lymphocyte leukemia. The germline CDR1 and CDR2 sequences are SQVTM and ANQGSEA. The CDR3 has 15 residues. V dropped 4 bases and J dropped 7; count of bases not matched to a gene: 10. Findings and caveats of the study: Higher CD4+ than CD8+ T-LGLL clonality might reflect small sample size. Compared with healthy controls (2/35), patient top clones favored TRBV06 (8/27). No patients shared main leukemic clonotypes, though roughly 23% appeared at low frequency elsewhere.

A remark on this clone: Its antigen remains unknown.

The assay was run at survey level. The repertoire was sequenced with immunoSEQ multiplex PCR; TCRdb's copy has only in-frame clones and lacks some. The repertoire includes under 40,000 clones, more than 65% of them detected once, and roughly 1.9% sits in the top ten. The origin of this receptor is a human donor in good health. This rearrangement joins TRBV29-1 to TRBJ2-2, with TRBD2 identical over 9 bases. The sample comprised CD4+ T cells from blood buffy coats. The CDR3, as DNA: TGCAGCGTTGGGAGGCTAGCGGGATCCGTCGGGGAGCTGTTTTTT. It translates to CSVGRLAGSVGELFF.